This T cell receptor (beta chain) is drawn from a study of CD8 T cells in ankylosing spondylitis. Study-level findings and limits: A motif of eight or nine highly homologous TCR beta variants was seen as apparently characteristic of ankylosing spondylitis blood.

With respect to this clonotype: Its specificity is unknown.

Germline V gene lookup returns CDR1 MNHNS and CDR2 SASEGT. The V gene lost 5 bases and the J gene lost 5 bases, with 11 bases spanning the gap. This CDR3 has 13 amino acids. TCRdb passed the 5' RACE reads through MiXCR, listing each CDR3 protein once. The data show a few hundred thousand distinct CDR3 sequences, roughly a sixth seen once. Input material: blood, either unsorted or a sorted T cell fraction (not recorded which). This clonotype was sampled from a male donor with ankylosing spondylitis. The gene calls are TRBV6-1 and TRBJ2-3; D unclear. The CDR3 here is CASSPPFGDTQYF. CDR3 nucleotide sequence: TGTGCCAGCAGTCCCCCTTTTGGAGATACGCAGTATTTT.